Presented here are 19 T cell receptor beta chains from one specimen sequenced in a study of cytomegalovirus exposure and HLA in healthy donors. Primers for the PCR totalled 60 Vbeta and 13 Jbeta. Sequenced by immunoSEQ multiplex PCR; TCRdb stores in-frame clones only, minus some. The sample carries 150,000 or so clones, under 85% recorded once. Input material: PBMCs. The receptor set was obtained from a woman in her thirties in good health and CMV-seronegative.

As regards this clone: The junction departs from the called germline gene at one end, perhaps through a read error. The chain combines TRBV28 with TRBJ1-5; TRBD1 is a possible D gene (6 bases). The CDR3 consists of 14 residues. Germline loops: CDR1 MDHEN, CDR2 SYDVKM. The CDR3 bases are TGTGCCGGCAGGGGAGTGGGCATCGATCGGCCCCAGCATTTT. Encoded protein: CAGRGVGIDRPQHF.

CDR3 DNA: TGTGCCATCAGTGACGGTGGCTACACCTTC. It translates to CAISDGGYTF. The rearrangement joins TRBV10-3 to TRBJ1-2, with D hard to call. Trimming removed 3 bases from V and 7 bases from J, with 3 bases in between. The germline V gene encodes CDR1 ENHRY and CDR2 SYGVKD. The CDR3 is made up of 10 amino acids.

The rearrangement joins TRBV11-2 to TRBJ2-6, with D unclear. CDR1 and CDR2 (germline): SGHAT, FQNNGV. V lost 4 bases, J lost 0 bases, and 7 bases lay in between. The CDR3 sequence is 15 residues long. The CDR3 DNA reads TGTGCCAGCAGCTCAGACATCTCTGGGGCCAACGTCCTGACTTTC. It is translated as CASSSDISGANVLTF.

This chain connects TRBV7-6 to TRBJ1-3, with D maybe TRBD1 (6 bases). The CDR3 is 18 amino acids. Germline V gives CDR1 SGHVS, CDR2 FNYEAQ. Trimming pared 5 bases from V and 2 bases from J, leaving 22 bases between. The CDR3 coding sequence is TGTGCCAGCAGCGGGCTAGGATATCAGGGGCGCGCTGGAAACACCATATATTTT. Translation: CASSGLGYQGRAGNTIYF.

This clone was found a few times. The CDR3 protein is CAWSTRTGLLSYEQYF. The DNA of the CDR3 is TGTGCCTGGAGTACTCGGACAGGGCTCCTCTCCTACGAGCAGTACTTC. The chain carries TRBV30 and TRBJ2-7; the match to TRBD1 covers 8 bases. The CDR3 has 16 amino acids. The V gene's germline CDR1 is GTSNPN and CDR2 SVGIG (reference sequence). Losses at the gene ends were 2 bases for V and 0 bases for J; bases not matched to a gene: 9. The entire variable domain, with the rest obtained from reference TRBV30 and TRBJ2-7, is as follows: SQTIHQWPATLVQPVGSPLSLECTVEGTSNPNLYWYRQAAGRGLQLLFYSVGIGQISSEVPQNLSASRPQDRQFILSSKKLLLSDSGFYLCAWSTRTGLLSYEQYFGPGTRLTVT.

This chain joins TRBV28 and TRBJ1-1; TRBD1 might be the D (6 bases). The V and J ends lost 4 bases and 0 bases respectively, with 24 bases between them. CDR1 is MDHEN, CDR2 SYDVKM, per germline. There are 19 residues in the CDR3. The CDR3 here is CASSSFQRDTEPMNTEAFF. The CDR3 bases are TGTGCCAGCAGTTCCTTCCAACGGGACACCGAACCCATGAACACTGAAGCTTTCTTT.

The CDR3 DNA sequence: TGTGCCATCACCGGCGGAGCAAATTCACCCCTCCACTTT. Protein product: CAITGGANSPLHF. V gene TRBV10-3 combines with J gene TRBJ1-6; D is uncertain. This CDR3 is 13 amino acids long. Trimming took off 7 bases at V and 7 bases at J, with 11 bases between the two ends. CDR1 and CDR2 (germline): ENHRY, SYGVKD.

The chain carries TRBV27 and TRBJ2-1; a possible D gene is TRBD2 (5 bases). V lost 6 bases and J 7 bases, leaving 16 bases between the germline ends. The CDR3 spans 14 residues. Germline CDR1 is MNHEY and CDR2 is SMNVEV (reference sequence). CDR3 protein: CASSLGGPGNEQFF. In DNA, the CDR3 is TGTGCCAGCAGCCTAGGCGGCCCGGGGAATGAGCAGTTCTTC.

This clone was seen only once. This chain's CDR3 is CASSYLTRNSPLHF. The CDR3 coding sequence is TGTGCCAGCAGTTACTTAACCAGGAATTCACCCCTCCACTTT. The V and J genes are TRBV6-6 and TRBJ1-6; unclear D gene. Germline values: CDR1 MNHNY, CDR2 SVGAGI (reference sequence). V was clipped by 1 base and J by 7 bases, with 8 bases between them. There are 14 residues in the CDR3.

The gene calls are TRBV7-8 and TRBJ2-1, with 16 bases identical to TRBD2. The germline CDR1 and CDR2 sequences are SGHVS and FQNEAQ. The CDR3 sequence is 16 residues long. V dropped 3 bases and J dropped 8; count of bases not matched to a gene: 4. The CDR3 here is CASSFGTSGGAHEQFF. CDR3 DNA sequence: TGTGCCAGCAGCTTCGGGACTAGCGGGGGGGCCCATGAGCAGTTCTTC.

Notes on this clone: One end of the junction is discordant with germline, which a read error may explain. The rearrangement links TRBV7-9 to TRBJ2-1; maybe TRBD2 (6 bases). The CDR3 runs 16 residues. Germline CDR1 and CDR2: SEHNR and FQNEAQ (reference sequence). Here the CDR3 DNA reads TGTTCCAGCAGCTTAAGAGTTAGCGGCGTTGGCCATGAGCAGTTCTTC. The encoded protein is CSSSLRVSGVGHEQFF.

V gene TRBV28 combines with J gene TRBJ2-3, with 11 bases that match TRBD2. The CDR3 is 22 amino acids. CDR1 is MDHEN and CDR2 is SYDVKM in the germline V gene. The ends lost 5 bases at V and 3 bases at J; junction bases unmatched: 25. The CDR3 DNA follows: TGTGCCAGCAGTACTCTCACAGGGGTTCTAAACCCACTAGCGGGAGCAACAGATACGCAGTATTTT. As protein: CASSTLTGVLNPLAGATDTQYF.

The chain carries TRBV6-1 and TRBJ2-3; a possible D gene is TRBD2 (5 bases). Germline CDR1 reads MNHNS; CDR2 reads SASEGT. V shed 1 base and J shed 4 bases, with 15 bases lying between them. CDR3 length equals 16 residues. CDR3 nucleotide sequence: TGTGCCAGCAGTGAAGATGCGGTAGCGTCGGCAGATACGCAGTATTTT. Encoded protein: CASSEDAVASADTQYF.

This sequence joins TRBV4-2 and TRBJ2-3; 10 nucleotides match TRBD2. CDR3 length: 17 amino acids. Germline loops: CDR1 LGHNA, CDR2 YNFKEQ. V trimming: 1 base; J trimming: 3 bases; junction bases outside the gene matches: 7. CDR3 protein: CASSQGASGSKTDTQYF. The CDR3 DNA reads TGTGCCAGCAGCCAAGGGGCTAGCGGGAGTAAGACAGATACGCAGTATTTT.

The chain links TRBV5-1 to TRBJ2-5, with 8 bases matching TRBD1. With the DNA end fitting TRBJ2-7 better, the J assignment may be wrong. This CDR3 spans 17 amino acids. Germline CDR1 is SGHRS and CDR2 is YFSETQ. In DNA form, the CDR3 reads TGCGCCAGCAGCGCAGCAGGGGTGGGGACAGGACGCAACGAGCAGTACTTC. Translated: CASSAAGVGTGRNEQYF.

The rearrangement uses TRBV11-2 and TRBJ1-3; D ambiguous. Germline CDR1 reads SGHAT; CDR2 reads FQNNGV. The CDR3 is made up of 15 amino acids. Trimming stripped 5 bases from V and 1 base from J, with 12 bases between. The CDR3 spells CASSTDNRSGNTIYF. The CDR3 DNA reads TGTGCCAGCAGCACCGACAATCGGTCTGGAAACACCATATATTTT.

The rearrangement joins TRBV10-3 to TRBJ1-4; TRBD1 aligns across 9 bases. This CDR3 spans 14 amino acids. J was trimmed by 8 bases and V by 10 bases; bases with no gene match: 11. The germline V gene encodes CDR1 ENHRY and CDR2 SYGVKD. DNA of the CDR3: TGTGCCACCAAGACCGGGACAGGGTTGGAAAAACTGTTTTTT. Translation gives CATKTGTGLEKLFF.

CDR3 coding DNA: TGTGCCAGCAGTGGGCTTCCACGCTCCTACAATGAGCAGTTCTTC. Protein product: CASSGLPRSYNEQFF. The rearrangement joins TRBV27 to TRBJ2-1, with D unresolved. This CDR3 region has 15 residues. Germline V gene sequence: CDR1 MNHEY, CDR2 SMNVEV (reference sequence). V was trimmed by 5 bases and J by 0 bases, leaving 11 bases between them.

V gene TRBV6-1 combines with J gene TRBJ2-2; TRBD1 matches at 8 bases. The J segment lost 9 bases and the V segment lost 7 bases, leaving 7 bases of the junction unmatched. The CDR3 has 13 residues. Germline V gene lookup returns CDR1 MNHNS and CDR2 SASEGT. The CDR3 is CASIRGQVRELFF. CDR3 in DNA: TGTGCCAGCATCAGGGGGCAGGTCAGGGAGCTGTTTTTT.